This T cell receptor (beta chain) was sequenced in a study of early T cells in non-severe SARS-CoV-2 infection. This clonotype appeared many times. One entry per CDR3 protein, called by TCRdb with MiXCR from the 5' RACE reads. The table records tens of thousands of distinct CDR3 sequences, 4.6% of them present only once. The V gene lost 0 bases and the J gene lost 3 bases, with 15 bases spanning the gap. Germline-derived CDR1 and CDR2 are SGHVS and FNYEAQ. The CDR3 contains 17 residues. The chain combines TRBV7-6 with TRBJ2-1; D possibly uses TRBD1 or TRBD2 (5 bases each). The receptor was derived from an adult who was a healthcare worker with PCR-confirmed SARS-CoV-2 infection or an uninfected control (not recorded which). The material was whole blood, obtained at baseline. CDR3 region: CASSLAWGSSYYNEQFF. The CDR3 DNA reads as TGTGCCAGCAGCTTAGCTTGGGGGTCTAGCTACTACAATGAGCAGTTCTTC. Complete variable domain (other parts from reference TRBV7-6 and TRBJ2-1): GAGVSQSPRYKVTKRGQDVALRCDPISGHVSLYWYRQALGQGPEFLTYFNYEAQQDKSGLPNDRFSAERPEGSISTLTIQRTEQRDSAMYRCASSLAWGSSYYNEQFFGPGTRLTVL.